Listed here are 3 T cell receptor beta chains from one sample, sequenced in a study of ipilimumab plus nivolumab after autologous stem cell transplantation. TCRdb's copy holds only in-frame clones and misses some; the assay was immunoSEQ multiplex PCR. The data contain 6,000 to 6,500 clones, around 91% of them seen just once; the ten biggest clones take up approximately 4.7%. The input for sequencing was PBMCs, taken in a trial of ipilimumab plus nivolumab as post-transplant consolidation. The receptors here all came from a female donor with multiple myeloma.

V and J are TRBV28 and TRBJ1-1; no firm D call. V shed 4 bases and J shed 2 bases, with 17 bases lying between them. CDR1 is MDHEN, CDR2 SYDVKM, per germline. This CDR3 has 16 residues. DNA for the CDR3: TGTGCCAGCAGTTCCTTCCCCGGACGGACTAACACTGAAGCTTTCTTT. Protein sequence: CASSSFPGRTNTEAFF.

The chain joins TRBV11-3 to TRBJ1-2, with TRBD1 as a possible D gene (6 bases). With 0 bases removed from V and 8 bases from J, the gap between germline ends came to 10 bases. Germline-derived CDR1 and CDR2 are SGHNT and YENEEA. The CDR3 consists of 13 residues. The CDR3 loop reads CASSLDGGLGYTF. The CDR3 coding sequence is TGTGCCAGCAGCTTAGATGGGGGGCTCGGCTACACCTTC.

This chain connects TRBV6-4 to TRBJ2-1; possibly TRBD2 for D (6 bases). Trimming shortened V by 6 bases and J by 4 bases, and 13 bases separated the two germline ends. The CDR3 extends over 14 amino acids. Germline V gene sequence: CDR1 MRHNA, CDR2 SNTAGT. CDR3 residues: CASRSRETYNEQFF. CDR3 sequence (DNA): TGTGCCAGCAGGAGCCGGGAGACTTACAATGAGCAGTTCTTC.